The 5 T cell receptor beta chains below all came from one sample that was sequenced in a study of blood T cell repertoires in COVID-19. The protocol was immunoSEQ multiplex PCR, while the TCRdb copy is restricted to in-frame clones and leaves out a portion. The profile shows under 300,000 clones, roughly 87% of them singletons. Sequencing was carried out using peripheral blood. The receptors stem from a woman in her 40s who had recovered from COVID-19.

The chain links TRBV5-5 to TRBJ2-3, with a possible D match to TRBD2 (6 bases). CDR1 SGHKS and CDR2 YYEKEE come from the germline V gene (reference sequence). V was clipped by 0 bases and J by 3 bases, with 20 bases between them. The CDR3 is made up of 18 amino acids. The CDR3 sequence is CASSLASSALGLTDTQYF. The CDR3 DNA reads TGTGCCAGCAGCTTGGCGTCTAGCGCCCTGGGGTTAACAGATACGCAGTATTTT.

The chain is built from TRBV28 and TRBJ2-7; 8 bases match TRBD1. The CDR3 contains 13 residues. Germline trimming cut 7 bases from V and 4 bases from J; bases unmatched to any gene: 6. Germline CDR1 reads MDHEN; CDR2 reads SYDVKM. CDR3 coding DNA: TGTGCCAGCAACCCAAGGACAGGGTACGAGCAGTACTTC. The encoded protein is CASNPRTGYEQYF.

The chain employs TRBV6-6 and TRBJ2-1; D is unresolved. Per germline, CDR1 MNHNY and CDR2 SVGAGI (reference sequence). CDR3 size: 13 residues. V gave up 0 bases and J gave up 4 bases, with 4 bases separating them. The CDR3 DNA follows: TGTGCCAGCAGTTACTCCGGGTACAATGAGCAGTTCTTC. Residues: CASSYSGYNEQFF.

The CDR3 protein is CASSPPGAPDYGYTF. The DNA of the CDR3 is TGTGCCAGCTCACCTCCGGGAGCCCCCGACTATGGCTACACCTTC. This rearrangement joins TRBV18 to TRBJ1-2; D uncertain. The germline V and J ends were trimmed by 3 bases and 3 bases, with 14 bases remaining between them. CDR3 size: 15 residues. Germline CDR1 KGHSH, CDR2 LQKENI.

The chain uses TRBV25-1 and TRBJ1-2, with D uncertain. The CDR3 length is 13 residues. Germline-derived CDR1 and CDR2 are MGHDK and SYGVNS. The V end was cut by 6 bases, the J end by 8 bases, with 16 bases between. CDR3 nucleotide sequence: TGTGCCAGCAGATCCGGATACCCAGGAGGCTACACCTTC. This sequence encodes CASRSGYPGGYTF.